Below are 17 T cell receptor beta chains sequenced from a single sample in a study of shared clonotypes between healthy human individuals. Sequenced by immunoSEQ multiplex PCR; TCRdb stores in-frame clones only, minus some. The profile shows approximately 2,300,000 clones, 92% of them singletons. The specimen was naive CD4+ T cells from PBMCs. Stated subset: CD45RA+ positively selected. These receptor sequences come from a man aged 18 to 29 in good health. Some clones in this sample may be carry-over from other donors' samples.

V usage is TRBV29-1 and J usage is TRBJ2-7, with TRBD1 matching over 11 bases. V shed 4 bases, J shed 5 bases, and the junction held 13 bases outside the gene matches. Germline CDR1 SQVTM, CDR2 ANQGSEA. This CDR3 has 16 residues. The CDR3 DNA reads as TGCAGCGTTGCAGGCACCGGGACAGGGGGGAGCAACGAGCAGTACTTC. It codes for CSVAGTGTGGSNEQYF.

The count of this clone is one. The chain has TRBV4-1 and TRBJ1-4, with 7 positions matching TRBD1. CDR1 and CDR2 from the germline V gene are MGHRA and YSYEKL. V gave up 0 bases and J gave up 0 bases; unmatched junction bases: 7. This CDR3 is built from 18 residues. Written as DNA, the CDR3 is TGCGCCAGCAGCCAAGATGTGGCAGGGGGATCAACTAATGAAAAACTGTTTTTT. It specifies CASSQDVAGGSTNEKLFF.

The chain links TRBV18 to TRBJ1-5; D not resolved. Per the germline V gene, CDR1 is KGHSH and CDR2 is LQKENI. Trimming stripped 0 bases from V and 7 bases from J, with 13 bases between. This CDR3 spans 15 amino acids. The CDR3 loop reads CASSPPGSVRQPQHF. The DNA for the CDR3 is TGTGCCAGCTCACCACCGGGGTCCGTCCGGCAGCCCCAGCATTTT.

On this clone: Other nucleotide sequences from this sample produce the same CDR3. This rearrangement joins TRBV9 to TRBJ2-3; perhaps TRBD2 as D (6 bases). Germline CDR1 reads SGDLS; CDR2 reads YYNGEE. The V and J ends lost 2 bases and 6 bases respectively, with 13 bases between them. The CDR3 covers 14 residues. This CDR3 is CASSVGGTSDTQYF. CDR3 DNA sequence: TGTGCCAGCAGCGTGGGCGGGACCAGCGATACGCAGTATTTT.

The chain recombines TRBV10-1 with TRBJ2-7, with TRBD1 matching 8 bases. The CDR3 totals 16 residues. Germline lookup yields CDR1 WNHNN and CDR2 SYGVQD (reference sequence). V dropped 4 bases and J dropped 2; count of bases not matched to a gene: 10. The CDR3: CASSGTLSGGPYEQYF. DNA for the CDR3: TGCGCCAGCAGTGGAACATTGTCAGGGGGCCCCTACGAGCAGTACTTC.

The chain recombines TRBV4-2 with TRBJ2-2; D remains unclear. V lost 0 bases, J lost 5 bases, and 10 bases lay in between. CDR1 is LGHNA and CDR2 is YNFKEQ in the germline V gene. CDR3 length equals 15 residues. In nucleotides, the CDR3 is TGTGCCAGCAGCCAAGATGTCGGCAGGACCGGGGAGCTGTTTTTT. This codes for CASSQDVGRTGELFF.

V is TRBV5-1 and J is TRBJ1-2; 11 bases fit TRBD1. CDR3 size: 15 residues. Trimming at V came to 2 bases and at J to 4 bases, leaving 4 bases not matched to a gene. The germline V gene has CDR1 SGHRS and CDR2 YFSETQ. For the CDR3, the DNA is TGCGCCAGCAGCTTCGGGACAGGGGGTAGCTATGGCTACACCTTC. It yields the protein CASSFGTGGSYGYTF.

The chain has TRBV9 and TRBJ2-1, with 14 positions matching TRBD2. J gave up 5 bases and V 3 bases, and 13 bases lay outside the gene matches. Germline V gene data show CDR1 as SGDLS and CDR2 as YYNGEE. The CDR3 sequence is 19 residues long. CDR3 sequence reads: CASSARPGTSGSANNEQFF. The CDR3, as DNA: TGTGCCAGCAGCGCCCGTCCCGGGACTAGCGGGAGCGCAAACAATGAGCAGTTCTTC.

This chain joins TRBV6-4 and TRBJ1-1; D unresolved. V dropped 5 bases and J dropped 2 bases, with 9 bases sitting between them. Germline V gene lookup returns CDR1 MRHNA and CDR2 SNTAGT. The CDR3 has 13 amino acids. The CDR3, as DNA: TGTGCCAGCAGTTCGCAGGTCAACACTGAAGCTTTCTTT. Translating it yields CASSSQVNTEAFF.

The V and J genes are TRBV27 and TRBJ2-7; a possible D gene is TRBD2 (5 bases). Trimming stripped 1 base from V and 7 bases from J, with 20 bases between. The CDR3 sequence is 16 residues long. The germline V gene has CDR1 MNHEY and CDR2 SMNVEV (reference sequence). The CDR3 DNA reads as TGTGCCAGCAGTTTATTGGTTACGGGAAACCCGTCTGAGCAGTACTTC. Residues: CASSLLVTGNPSEQYF.

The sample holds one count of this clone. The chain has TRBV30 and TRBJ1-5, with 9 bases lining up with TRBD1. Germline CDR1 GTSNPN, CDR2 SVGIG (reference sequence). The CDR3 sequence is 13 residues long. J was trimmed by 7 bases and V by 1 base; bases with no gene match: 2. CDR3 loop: CAWSGTGEQPQHF. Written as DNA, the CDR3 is TGTGCCTGGAGTGGGACAGGGGAGCAGCCCCAGCATTTT.

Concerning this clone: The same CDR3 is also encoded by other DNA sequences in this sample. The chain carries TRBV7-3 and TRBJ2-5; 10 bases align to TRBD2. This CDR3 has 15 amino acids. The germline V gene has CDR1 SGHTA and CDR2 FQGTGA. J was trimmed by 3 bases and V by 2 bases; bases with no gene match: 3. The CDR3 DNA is TGTGCCAGCAGCTTACGTACTAGCGGGAAAGAGACCCAGTACTTC. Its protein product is CASSLRTSGKETQYF.

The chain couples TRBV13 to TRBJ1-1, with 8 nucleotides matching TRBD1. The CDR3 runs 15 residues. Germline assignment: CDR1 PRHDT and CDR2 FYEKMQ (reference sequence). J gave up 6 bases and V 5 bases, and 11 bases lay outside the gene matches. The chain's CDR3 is CASSMDREGPAEAFF. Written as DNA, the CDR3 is TGTGCCAGCAGCATGGACAGGGAGGGCCCAGCTGAAGCTTTCTTT.

As DNA, the CDR3 is TGCGCCAGCAGTCAACCTGACAGGGGACACAATCAGCCCCAGCATTTT. Translation: CASSQPDRGHNQPQHF. The rearrangement uses TRBV23-1 and TRBJ1-5, with TRBD1 identical over 8 bases. TRBV23-1 carries the ORF label, with uncertain function. V shed 2 bases and J 3 bases; nucleotides not matched to a gene: 6. There are 16 residues in the CDR3.

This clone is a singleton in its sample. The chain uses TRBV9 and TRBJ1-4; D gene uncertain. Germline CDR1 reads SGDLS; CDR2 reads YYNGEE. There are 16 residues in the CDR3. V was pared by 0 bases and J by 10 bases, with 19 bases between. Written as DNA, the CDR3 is TGTGCCAGCAGCGTAGAGGGAAACGGCCCTTCTGGAAAACTGTTTTTT. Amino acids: CASSVEGNGPSGKLFF.

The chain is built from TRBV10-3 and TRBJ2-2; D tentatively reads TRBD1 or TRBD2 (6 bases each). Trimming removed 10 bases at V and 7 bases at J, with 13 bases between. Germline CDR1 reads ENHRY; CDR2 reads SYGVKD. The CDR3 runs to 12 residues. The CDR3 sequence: CATSEGGGELFF. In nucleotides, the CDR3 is TGTGCCACCTCAGAGGGGGGCGGGGAGCTGTTTTTT.

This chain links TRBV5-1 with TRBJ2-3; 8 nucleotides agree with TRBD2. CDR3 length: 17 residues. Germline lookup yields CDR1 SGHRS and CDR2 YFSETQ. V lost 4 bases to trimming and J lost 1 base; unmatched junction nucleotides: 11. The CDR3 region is CASSQKDAGGGTDTQYF. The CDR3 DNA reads TGCGCCAGCAGCCAGAAAGACGCGGGAGGAGGCACAGATACGCAGTATTTT. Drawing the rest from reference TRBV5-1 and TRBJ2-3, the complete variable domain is KAGVTQTPRYLIKTRGQQVTLSCSPISGHRSVSWYQQTPGQGLQFLFEYFSETQRNKGNFPGRFSGRQFSNSRSEMNVSTLELGDSALYLCASSQKDAGGGTDTQYFGPGTRLTVL.